These T cell receptor beta chains were read from a single sample in a study of blood T cell repertoires in COVID-19. TCRdb's copy holds only in-frame clones and misses some; the assay was immunoSEQ multiplex PCR. The repertoire holds approximately 61,000 clones, with approximately 79% as singletons. Sequencing input: peripheral blood. The receptors here all came from a woman aged 70-85 years with acute or convalescent COVID-19. CDR3s include the opening cysteine and the closing phenylalanine or tryptophan. The order of the fields is clone size, J gene, CDR3 length, V gene, D gene, CDR3 protein, CDR3 DNA. The D gene is left open where the match is weak. Rows may omit the clone size; those that give it use once, few, many or a size class.

clone size: -; J gene: TRBJ2-5; CDR3 length: 15; V gene: TRBV4-3; D gene: TRBD2; CDR3 protein: CASSPLAGGQETQYF; CDR3 DNA: TGCGCCAGCAGCCCCCTAGCGGGGGGGCAAGAGACCCAGTACTTC
clone size: -; J gene: TRBJ1-2; CDR3 length: 13; V gene: TRBV7-6; D gene: -; CDR3 protein: CASSQPGLYGYTF; CDR3 DNA: TGTGCCAGCAGCCAACCGGGTCTCTATGGCTACACCTTC
clone size: -; J gene: TRBJ2-1; CDR3 length: 15; V gene: TRBV5-4; D gene: TRBD2; CDR3 protein: CATRGLAGAAGEQFF; CDR3 DNA: TGTGCCACCAGAGGACTAGCGGGGGCGGCCGGGGAGCAGTTCTTC
clone size: many; J gene: TRBJ2-5; CDR3 length: 16; V gene: TRBV20-1; D gene: TRBD1; CDR3 protein: CSASTAYGQAGETQYF; CDR3 DNA: TGCAGTGCTAGTACGGCCTATGGACAGGCAGGAGAGACCCAGTACTTC
clone size: -; J gene: TRBJ2-1; CDR3 length: 17; V gene: TRBV13; D gene: TRBD2; CDR3 protein: CASSLGPGLAGINEQFF; CDR3 DNA: TGTGCCAGCAGCTTAGGCCCGGGACTAGCGGGGATAAATGAGCAGTTCTTC
clone size: -; J gene: TRBJ2-7; CDR3 length: 12; V gene: TRBV12-3/TRBV12-4; D gene: -; CDR3 protein: CASSGFSYEQYF; CDR3 DNA: TGTGCCAGCAGTGGCTTTTCCTACGAGCAGTACTTC
clone size: -; J gene: TRBJ2-7; CDR3 length: 15; V gene: TRBV4-2; D gene: TRBD2; CDR3 protein: CASSQTSGDTYEQYF; CDR3 DNA: TGTGCCAGCAGCCAGACTAGCGGGGACACCTACGAGCAGTACTTC
clone size: once; J gene: TRBJ2-3; CDR3 length: 17; V gene: TRBV11-3; D gene: TRBD2; CDR3 protein: CASSPGTSGNVRDTQYF; CDR3 DNA: TGTGCCAGCAGCCCCGGGACTAGCGGAAACGTGCGGGATACGCAGTATTTT
clone size: -; J gene: TRBJ2-1; CDR3 length: 14; V gene: TRBV5-4; D gene: -; CDR3 protein: CASTRDLPSNEQFF; CDR3 DNA: TGTGCCAGCACCCGAGACTTGCCCAGCAATGAGCAGTTCTTC
clone size: -; J gene: TRBJ1-2; CDR3 length: 15; V gene: TRBV10-3; D gene: TRBD1; CDR3 protein: CAISATGKDNYGYTF; CDR3 DNA: TGTGCCATCAGTGCGACAGGGAAGGATAACTATGGCTACACCTTC
clone size: once; J gene: TRBJ2-5; CDR3 length: 14; V gene: TRBV7-3; D gene: TRBD1; CDR3 protein: CASSSRDREETQYF; CDR3 DNA: TGTGCCAGCAGCAGCCGGGACAGGGAAGAGACCCAGTACTTC
clone size: -; J gene: TRBJ2-7; CDR3 length: 13; V gene: TRBV7-2; D gene: -; CDR3 protein: CASRAGNSYEQYF; CDR3 DNA: TGTGCCAGCCGAGCAGGGAATTCCTACGAGCAGTACTTC
clone size: -; J gene: TRBJ2-6; CDR3 length: 16; V gene: TRBV27; D gene: -; CDR3 protein: CASSLLPGTGANVLTF; CDR3 DNA: TGTGCCAGCAGTTTACTTCCGGGGACTGGGGCCAACGTCCTGACTTTC
clone size: -; J gene: TRBJ2-1; CDR3 length: 13; V gene: TRBV7-8; D gene: -; CDR3 protein: CASSSSGYNEQFF; CDR3 DNA: TGTGCCAGCAGCAGTAGCGGATACAATGAGCAGTTCTTC
clone size: -; J gene: TRBJ2-7; CDR3 length: 14; V gene: TRBV27; D gene: -; CDR3 protein: CASSPRQSSYEQYF; CDR3 DNA: TGTGCCAGCAGTCCACGACAGAGCTCCTACGAGCAGTACTTC
clone size: few; J gene: TRBJ1-5; CDR3 length: 12; V gene: TRBV12-3/TRBV12-4; D gene: -; CDR3 protein: CASSFSRQPQHF; CDR3 DNA: TGTGCCAGCAGTTTCAGTCGTCAGCCCCAGCATTTT
clone size: -; J gene: TRBJ1-5; CDR3 length: 14; V gene: TRBV5-1; D gene: -; CDR3 protein: CASSEGGYNQPQHF; CDR3 DNA: TGCGCCAGCAGTGAGGGGGGGTACAATCAGCCCCAGCATTTT
clone size: -; J gene: TRBJ2-5; CDR3 length: 13; V gene: TRBV18; D gene: -; CDR3 protein: CASSGGRRETQYF; CDR3 DNA: TGTGCCAGCTCCGGGGGGCGGCGGGAGACCCAGTACTTC
clone size: -; J gene: TRBJ2-5; CDR3 length: 13; V gene: TRBV3-1/TRBV3-2; D gene: -; CDR3 protein: CASSQVLLETQYF; CDR3 DNA: TGTGCCAGCAGCCAAGTTCTTCTGGAGACCCAGTACTTC
clone size: -; J gene: TRBJ2-3; CDR3 length: 15; V gene: TRBV28; D gene: -; CDR3 protein: CASSLPIGATDTQYF; CDR3 DNA: TGTGCCAGCAGTTTGCCTATTGGGGCCACAGATACGCAGTATTTT
clone size: -; J gene: TRBJ2-3; CDR3 length: 13; V gene: TRBV29-1; D gene: TRBD1; CDR3 protein: CSAQGDRGDTQYF; CDR3 DNA: TGCAGCGCCCAGGGGGACAGGGGGGATACGCAGTATTTT
clone size: -; J gene: TRBJ1-3; CDR3 length: 12; V gene: TRBV29-1; D gene: -; CDR3 protein: CSVDSSGNTIYF; CDR3 DNA: TGCAGCGTTGACAGCTCTGGAAACACCATATATTTT
clone size: once; J gene: TRBJ2-3; CDR3 length: 17; V gene: TRBV5-4; D gene: TRBD2; CDR3 protein: CASSLYPRGGLGDTQYF; CDR3 DNA: TGTGCCAGCAGCTTGTATCCGCGGGGGGGCCTAGGAGATACGCAGTATTTT
clone size: -; J gene: TRBJ2-3; CDR3 length: 15; V gene: TRBV5-4; D gene: TRBD1; CDR3 protein: CASSLGDRDADTQYF; CDR3 DNA: TGTGCCAGCAGCTTGGGGGACAGGGACGCAGATACGCAGTATTTT
clone size: -; J gene: TRBJ2-2; CDR3 length: 13; V gene: TRBV6-5; D gene: -; CDR3 protein: CASSPGFTGELFF; CDR3 DNA: TGTGCCAGCAGTCCAGGGTTTACCGGGGAGCTGTTTTTT
clone size: -; J gene: TRBJ2-5; CDR3 length: 12; V gene: TRBV3-1/TRBV3-2; D gene: -; CDR3 protein: CASSHSQETQYF; CDR3 DNA: TGTGCCAGCAGCCACAGCCAAGAGACCCAGTACTTC
clone size: -; J gene: TRBJ2-7; CDR3 length: 14; V gene: TRBV7-2; D gene: -; CDR3 protein: CASSPGAGAYEQYF; CDR3 DNA: TGTGCCAGCAGCCCCGGCGCAGGGGCCTACGAGCAGTACTTC
clone size: -; J gene: TRBJ1-2; CDR3 length: 16; V gene: TRBV9; D gene: -; CDR3 protein: CASSGSGGSSNYGYTF; CDR3 DNA: TGTGCCAGCAGCGGGAGTGGGGGCTCCTCTAACTATGGCTACACCTTC
clone size: -; J gene: TRBJ2-1; CDR3 length: 15; V gene: TRBV6-2/TRBV6-3; D gene: TRBD2; CDR3 protein: CASSPRTSGGNEQFF; CDR3 DNA: TGTGCCAGCAGTCCCCGGACTAGCGGGGGCAATGAGCAGTTCTTC
clone size: once; J gene: TRBJ2-4; CDR3 length: 16; V gene: TRBV2; D gene: TRBD2; CDR3 protein: CASRWTSGLAKNIQYF; CDR3 DNA: TGTGCCAGCAGGTGGACTAGCGGCTTAGCCAAAAACATTCAGTACTTC
clone size: -; J gene: TRBJ1-5; CDR3 length: 13; V gene: TRBV7-8; D gene: -; CDR3 protein: CASSTGTYQPQHF; CDR3 DNA: TGTGCCAGCAGCACAGGGACCTATCAGCCCCAGCATTTT
clone size: -; J gene: TRBJ1-2; CDR3 length: 12; V gene: TRBV10-1; D gene: -; CDR3 protein: CASSESRYGYTF; CDR3 DNA: TGCGCCAGCAGTGAGTCCAGGTATGGCTACACCTTC
clone size: few; J gene: TRBJ2-3; CDR3 length: 15; V gene: TRBV2; D gene: TRBD2; CDR3 protein: CASTTTGGSTDTQYF; CDR3 DNA: TGTGCCAGCACCACGACCGGGGGGAGCACAGATACGCAGTATTTT
clone size: few; J gene: TRBJ2-4; CDR3 length: 13; V gene: TRBV29-1; D gene: -; CDR3 protein: CSAEMKAKNIQYF; CDR3 DNA: TGCAGCGCCGAGATGAAAGCCAAAAACATTCAGTACTTC
clone size: -; J gene: TRBJ2-7; CDR3 length: 15; V gene: TRBV4-1; D gene: TRBD2; CDR3 protein: CASSQDRGGAEEQYF; CDR3 DNA: TGCGCCAGCAGCCAAGACCGGGGGGGGGCAGAGGAGCAGTACTTC